Sequencing of this T cell receptor (beta chain) was carried out in a study of T cell responses to AZD1222 COVID-19 vaccine. Study details: Combined were second doses at about 4 or about 12 weeks.

Trimming pared 5 bases from V and 4 bases from J, leaving 9 bases between. The CDR3 length is 13 residues. Germline CDR1 is SGHVS and CDR2 is FQNEAQ. Data came from immunoSEQ multiplex PCR; TCRdb stores just in-frame clones and leaves some out. The sample has over 150,000 clones, 90% seen once. On this clone: Its cognate antigen is unknown.

Study-wide results and limits: Reportedly, nearly half the spike-specific TCRs target unmutated variant regions. White British donors predominated, females outnumbered males, and clonal diversity was possibly underestimated.

V is TRBV7-8 and J is TRBJ1-5; weak D call: TRBD1 (6 bases). The material was peripheral blood, obtained on day 0 of AZD1222 vaccination. This receptor was obtained from an adult in good health. CDR3 bases: TGTGCCAGCAGCCCACAGGGTAATCAGCCCCAGCATTTT. Its translation is CASSPQGNQPQHF.